These 13 T cell receptor beta chains were all obtained from the same sample, sequenced in a study of regulatory T cells in long-lasting Graves disease. Time point meaning: newly diagnosed GD, antithyroid drugs for less than 3 months. PBMC-extracted RNA yielded the TCR library. The authors built TCR beta libraries using iRepertoire HTBI primers and Arm-PCR of CDR3 regions. TCRdb re-derived calls from the multiplex PCR reads in MiXCR, one entry per CDR3 protein. The data contain 350,000 to 400,000 distinct CDR3 sequences, around 16% of them seen just once; the ten biggest clones take up 20% to 25%. Specimen: peripheral blood mononuclear cells (PBMCs), collected at new diagnosis, from a patient treated with antithyroid drugs. The receptors were sampled from a female donor with Graves disease.

This clonotype was detected ten times or more. The V and J genes are TRBV28 and TRBJ2-5; 8 bases map to TRBD2. This CDR3 has 16 residues. Per the germline V gene, CDR1 is MDHEN and CDR2 is SYDVKM. The V segment lost 2 bases and the J segment 3 bases; nucleotides outside the gene matches: 8. The CDR3 reads CASSLAYPGLEETQYF. CDR3 DNA sequence: TGTGCCAGCAGTTTAGCCTATCCGGGACTAGAAGAGACCCAGTACTTC. The whole variable domain, filled in from reference TRBV28 and TRBJ2-5, reads DVKVTQSSRYLVKRTGEKVFLECVQDMDHENMFWYRQDPGLGLRLIYFSYDVKMKEKGDIPEGYSVSREKKERFSLILESASTNQTSMYLCASSLAYPGLEETQYFGPGTRLLVL.

This clonotype was observed many times. The rearrangement links TRBV28 to TRBJ1-4, with 9 bases fitting TRBD1. This CDR3 contains 16 residues. The V gene's germline CDR1 is MDHEN and CDR2 SYDVKM. Germline trimming cut 6 bases from V and 6 bases from J; bases unmatched to any gene: 11. Here the CDR3 reads CASRGQGRLEYEKLFF. The CDR3 DNA reads TGTGCCAGCAGGGGACAGGGCCGCCTAGAGTATGAAAAACTGTTTTTT.

There are many counts of this clonotype. The chain uses TRBV11-1 and TRBJ2-1; 10 nucleotides line up with TRBD2. Germline V CDR1 and CDR2: SGHAT, FQDESV (reference sequence). Trimming removed 3 bases from V and 0 bases from J; junction bases left unmatched: 8. The CDR3 is 18 residues long. This chain's CDR3 is CASSLGQVAGGSYNEQFF. The DNA of the CDR3 is TGTGCCAGCAGCTTGGGACAGGTAGCGGGAGGCTCCTACAATGAGCAGTTCTTC.

The rearrangement links TRBV18 to TRBJ1-3; D perhaps matches TRBD1 (5 bases). Per the germline V gene, CDR1 is KGHSH and CDR2 is LQKENI. V was shortened by 1 base and J by 0 bases, with 7 bases between the two germline ends. This CDR3 has 15 residues. As DNA, the CDR3 is TGTGCCAGCTCACCACGGGGCGACTCTGGAAACACCATATATTTT. It specifies CASSPRGDSGNTIYF.

The chain links TRBV10-2 to TRBJ2-1; D is uncertain. The germline V and J ends were trimmed by 7 bases and 9 bases, with 19 bases remaining between them. The CDR3 runs 14 residues. Germline lookup yields CDR1 WSHSY and CDR2 SAAADI. The CDR3 is CASTFGVAPSEQFF. CDR3 coding DNA: TGCGCCAGCACATTTGGCGTAGCTCCGAGTGAGCAGTTCTTC.

There are many counts of this clonotype. The chain links TRBV6-2 or TRBV6-3 to TRBJ2-2; 7 nucleotides match TRBD1. V was pared by 3 bases and J by 2 bases, with 9 bases of the junction left unmatched. CDR3 length: 17 amino acids. Germline CDR1 is MNHEY and CDR2 is SVGEGT. CDR3 coding DNA: TGTGCCAGCAGTTATCAGCCCGGGACAGATAACACCGGGGAGCTGTTTTTT. This encodes CASSYQPGTDNTGELFF.

The chain joins TRBV4-3 to TRBJ2-2; 10 bases match TRBD2. CDR3 size: 18 residues. Trimming removed 1 base from V and 4 bases from J; junction bases left unmatched: 9. Germline CDR1 is LGHNA and CDR2 is YSLEER. CDR3 nucleotides: TGCGCCAGCAGCCAAGTCACTAGCGGGACGTATGGCACCGGGGAGCTGTTTTTT. It encodes CASSQVTSGTYGTGELFF.

This clonotype occurred many times. The chain recombines TRBV15 with TRBJ2-5, with D unclear. CDR1 and CDR2 (germline): LNHNV, YYDKDF (reference sequence). The CDR3 extends over 14 amino acids. V was trimmed by 0 bases and J by 0 bases, leaving 5 bases between them. This CDR3 is CATSREGNQETQYF. CDR3 DNA sequence: TGTGCCACCAGCAGAGAAGGAAACCAAGAGACCCAGTACTTC.

This clonotype was seen more than once but under ten times. The rearrangement uses TRBV24-1 and TRBJ2-1; TRBD1 matches at 8 bases. V lost 7 bases and J lost 6; bases outside the gene matches: 4. The CDR3 totals 13 residues. The germline V gene encodes CDR1 KGHDR and CDR2 SFDVKD. CDR3 protein: CATRDRVFNEQFF. In nucleotides, the CDR3 is TGTGCCACCAGGGACAGGGTGTTCAATGAGCAGTTCTTC.

DNA for the CDR3: TGTGCCAGCAGCTTAGGGACTAGCGGGGGGGCCTCGGACAATGAGCAGTTCTTC. It is translated as CASSLGTSGGASDNEQFF. The rearrangement uses TRBV11-2 and TRBJ2-1, with 15 bases identical to TRBD2. Germline values: CDR1 SGHAT, CDR2 FQNNGV. The CDR3 is 18 residues long. The V segment lost 1 base and the J segment 5 bases; nucleotides outside the gene matches: 6. Together with reference TRBV11-2 and TRBJ2-1, the CDR3 gives the full variable domain: EAGVAQSPRYKIIEKRQSVAFWCNPISGHATLYWYQQILGQGPKLLIQFQNNGVVDDSQLPKDRFSAERLKGVDSTLKIQPAKLEDSAVYLCASSLGTSGGASDNEQFFGPGTRLTVL.

In its sample, this clonotype was seen many times. This rearrangement joins TRBV7-9 to TRBJ1-5, with TRBD1 matching 7 bases. CDR1 is SEHNR and CDR2 is FQNEAQ in the germline V gene (reference sequence). This CDR3 region has 17 residues. V lost 5 bases and J lost 5; bases outside the gene matches: 15. The CDR3 spells CASSPGGGTARYQPQHF. CDR3 DNA sequence: TGTGCCAGCAGCCCCGGGGGCGGGACAGCGAGGTATCAGCCCCAGCATTTT.

Many counts were recorded for this clonotype. The CDR3 region has the DNA TGTGCCAGCAGCTTAACAGGGGGACACAATGAGCAGTTCTTC. It yields the protein CASSLTGGHNEQFF. This chain connects TRBV7-3 to TRBJ2-1; D is possibly TRBD1 (6 bases). Germline CDR1 reads SGHTA; CDR2 reads FQGTGA. CDR3 size: 14 residues. V lost 0 bases and J 5 bases, leaving 8 bases between the germline ends.

Concerning this clonotype itself: With a much larger clone just one base away, this may be a read error. V gene TRBV29-1 combines with J gene TRBJ1-1; no definite D call. Germline V gene data show CDR1 as SQVTM and CDR2 as ANQGSEA. V lost 7 bases, J lost 0 bases, and 6 bases lay in between. The CDR3 consists of 11 residues. The CDR3 loop reads CSGMVNTEAFF. CDR3 nucleotides: TGCAGCGGAATGGTGAACACTGAAGCTTTCTTT. Drawing the rest from reference TRBV29-1 and TRBJ1-1, the complete variable domain is SAVISQKPSRDICQRGTSLTIQCQVDSQVTMMFWYRQQPGQSLTLIATANQGSEATYESGFVIDKFPISRPNLTFSTLTVSNMSPEDSSIYLCSGMVNTEAFFGQGTRLTVV.